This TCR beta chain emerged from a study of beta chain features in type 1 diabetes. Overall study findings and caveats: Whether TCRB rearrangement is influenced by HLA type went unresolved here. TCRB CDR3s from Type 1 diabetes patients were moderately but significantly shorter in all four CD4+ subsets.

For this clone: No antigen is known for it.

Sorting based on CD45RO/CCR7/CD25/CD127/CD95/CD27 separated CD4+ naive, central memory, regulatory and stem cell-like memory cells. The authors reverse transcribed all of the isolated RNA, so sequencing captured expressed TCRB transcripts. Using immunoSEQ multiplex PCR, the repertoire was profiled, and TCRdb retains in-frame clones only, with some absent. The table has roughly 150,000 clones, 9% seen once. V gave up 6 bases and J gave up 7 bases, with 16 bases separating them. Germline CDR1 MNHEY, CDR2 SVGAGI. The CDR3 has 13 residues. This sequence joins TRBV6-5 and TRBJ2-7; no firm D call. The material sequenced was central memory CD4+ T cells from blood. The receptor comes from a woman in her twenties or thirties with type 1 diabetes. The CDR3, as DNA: TGTGCCAGCAGCCCCCACCAGGATCGGGAGCAGTACTTC. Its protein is CASSPHQDREQYF.